This TCR beta chain was captured by sequencing in a study of naive and memory T cell subsets. Amplification of ligated cDNA took four PCR rounds with SP2 and nested alpha and beta constant primers. TCRdb reprocessed the 5' RACE reads via MiXCR and lists one record per CDR3 protein. The table records 55,000 to 65,000 distinct CDR3 sequences, approximately 8.5% of them present only once. This CDR3 is built from 13 residues. The ends were cut back, 0 bases at V and 11 bases at J, with 13 bases in the middle. Germline CDR1 reads SGHTA; CDR2 reads FQGTGA. In its sample, this clonotype was seen many times. A UMI-containing oligonucleotide was joined by 3' ligation to the TCR cDNA template.

The receptor comes from a female donor in good health. The V and J genes are TRBV7-3 and TRBJ1-1; TRBD1 might be the D (6 bases). In nucleotides, the CDR3 is TGTGCCAGCAGCTTAACCCCAGGGGATCGGGCTTTCTTT. Translating gives CASSLTPGDRAFF.